Below, 12 T cell receptor beta chains from the same sample are listed, as sequenced in a study of blood T cell repertoires in COVID-19. Only in-frame clones appear in the TCRdb table, and some are missing; sequencing was by immunoSEQ multiplex PCR. Of more than 45,000 clones in the sample, approximately 82% were seen once. Sequenced input: peripheral blood. These receptors came from a human donor in a cohort sampled during active COVID-19.

V is TRBV19 and J is TRBJ2-2; 9 positions match TRBD2. This CDR3 region has 17 residues. The V gene end was trimmed by 3 bases and the J gene end by 7 bases; junction bases not matched to a gene: 12. Germline CDR1 is LNHDA and CDR2 is SQIVND (reference sequence). The DNA for the CDR3 is TGTGCCAGTAGTATTCTTCATAGCGGGGGCACAGGCGGGGAGCTGTTTTTT. Its translation is CASSILHSGGTGGELFF.

This sequence joins TRBV9 and TRBJ1-1, with D perhaps matching TRBD1 (5 bases). Germline V gives CDR1 SGDLS, CDR2 YYNGEE. This CDR3 has 14 residues. V was shortened by 0 bases and J by 5 bases, with 11 bases between the two germline ends. This chain's CDR3 is CASSVEAGWTEAFF. Here the CDR3 DNA reads TGTGCCAGCAGCGTAGAGGCAGGGTGGACTGAAGCTTTCTTT.

The rearrangement uses TRBV6-2 or TRBV6-3 and TRBJ2-3; the match to TRBD1 covers 7 bases. The trim removed 5 bases at V and 3 bases at J, leaving 17 bases unmatched. Germline CDR1 is MNHEY and CDR2 is SVGEGT. This CDR3 contains 18 residues. CDR3 sequence reads: CASSRETGQDRFTDTQYF. As DNA, the CDR3 is TGTGCCAGCAGTAGAGAGACAGGGCAAGACCGGTTTACAGATACGCAGTATTTT.

The V and J genes are TRBV6-4 and TRBJ2-1; 8 nucleotides line up with TRBD2. V lost 4 bases, J lost 4 bases, and 3 bases stayed unmatched. This CDR3 region has 14 residues. Germline lookup yields CDR1 MRHNA and CDR2 SNTAGT. The DNA for the CDR3 is TGTGCCAGCAGTGTTAGCGGGGAATACAATGAGCAGTTCTTC. Translating gives CASSVSGEYNEQFF.

The chain employs TRBV15 and TRBJ1-3, with D perhaps matching TRBD1 (5 bases). The CDR3 consists of 16 residues. V dropped 5 bases and J dropped 0 bases, with 14 bases sitting between them. The germline CDR1 and CDR2 sequences are LNHNV and YYDKDF (reference sequence). In nucleotides, the CDR3 is TGTGCCACCAGCCCGAAGGGGAAGTCCTCTGGAAACACCATATATTTT. Protein: CATSPKGKSSGNTIYF.

This clone was observed once. At one end the junction does not follow the germline gene, possibly because of a read error. The chain has TRBV11-2 and TRBJ1-3; D uncertain. From germline, CDR1 is SGHAT and CDR2 FQNNGV. This CDR3 has 14 amino acids. The CDR3 DNA is TGTGCCAGCAGCCTAGACCCTTCGGGAAACACCATATATTTT. Encoded protein: CASSLDPSGNTIYF.

This clone was observed once. The genes are TRBV13 and TRBJ2-5; a possible D gene is TRBD2 (7 bases). The V gene's germline CDR1 is PRHDT and CDR2 FYEKMQ (reference sequence). V was trimmed by 0 bases and J by 3 bases, leaving 11 bases between them. The CDR3 sequence is 15 residues long. The CDR3 nucleotides read TGTGCCAGCAGCTTAGGTGGGGGGGCCGAAGAGACCCAGTACTTC. Translation gives CASSLGGGAEETQYF.

This clone was found a few times. This sequence joins TRBV5-1 and TRBJ1-3; the D is unclear. The CDR3 has 15 amino acids. The germline V gene encodes CDR1 SGHRS and CDR2 YFSETQ. The V and J ends lost 4 bases and 0 bases respectively, with 11 bases between them. As DNA, the CDR3 is TGCGCCAGCAGCCCGGGAGGCACCTCTGGAAACACCATATATTTT. It codes for CASSPGGTSGNTIYF.

The rearrangement joins TRBV7-8 to TRBJ2-1, with 7 bases lining up with TRBD2. V was pared by 5 bases and J by 9 bases, with 7 bases of the junction left unmatched. The CDR3 spans 13 residues. The germline gives CDR1 SGHVS, CDR2 FQNEAQ. The chain's CDR3 is CASSIQREGEQFF. The CDR3 DNA sequence: TGTGCCAGCAGCATCCAAAGGGAGGGTGAGCAGTTCTTC.

The genes are TRBV7-2 and TRBJ2-1, with D perhaps matching TRBD2 (6 bases). CDR1 SGHTA and CDR2 FQGNSA come from the germline V gene. The CDR3 totals 15 residues. Trimming took off 11 bases at V and 0 bases at J, with 17 bases between the two ends. The CDR3 nucleotides are TGTGCCGTACGGGGACGGGGGAGCTCCTACAATGAGCAGTTCTTC. This codes for CAVRGRGSSYNEQFF.

A few counts support this clone. V and J are TRBV7-6 and TRBJ1-5; TRBD1 matches 7 bases. J lost 4 bases, V lost 1 base, and 1 base had no gene match. This CDR3 spans 14 amino acids. The germline V gene encodes CDR1 SGHVS and CDR2 FNYEAQ. Here the CDR3 DNA reads TGTGCCAGCAGCTTAGGGGACAGAAATCAGCCCCAGCATTTT. Its protein product is CASSLGDRNQPQHF.

The V and J genes are TRBV7-2 and TRBJ2-5; TRBD2 aligns across 12 bases. J was trimmed by 0 bases and V by 5 bases; bases with no gene match: 4. The CDR3 consists of 16 residues. From germline, CDR1 is SGHTA and CDR2 FQGNSA. The CDR3 region is CASSVGLAGNQETQYF. The CDR3 nucleotides read TGTGCCAGCAGCGTGGGACTAGCGGGTAACCAAGAGACCCAGTACTTC.